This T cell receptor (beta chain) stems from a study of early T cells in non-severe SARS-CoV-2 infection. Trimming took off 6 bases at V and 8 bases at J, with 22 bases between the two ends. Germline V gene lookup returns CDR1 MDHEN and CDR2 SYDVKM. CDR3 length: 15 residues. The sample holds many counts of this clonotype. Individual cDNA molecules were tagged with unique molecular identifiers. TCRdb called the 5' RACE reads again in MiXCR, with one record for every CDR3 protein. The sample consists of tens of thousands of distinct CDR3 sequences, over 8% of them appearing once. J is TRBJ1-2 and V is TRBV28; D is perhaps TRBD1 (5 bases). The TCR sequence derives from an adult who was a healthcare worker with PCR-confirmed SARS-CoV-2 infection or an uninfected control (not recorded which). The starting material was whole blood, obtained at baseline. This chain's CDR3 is CASRPPGAAPYGYTF. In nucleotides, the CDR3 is TGTGCCAGCAGGCCCCCCGGGGCAGCACCGTACGGCTACACCTTC.